This T cell receptor beta chain was recorded in a study of cytomegalovirus exposure and HLA in healthy donors. Study background: Earlier sequencing of 150 million to 200 million T cells yielded approximately 100 million unique TCR beta sequences.

In the case of this clone: Its specificity is unknown.

Both 60 Vbeta primers and 13 Jbeta primers went into the PCR. Produced via immunoSEQ multiplex PCR; TCRdb's table is partial and in-frame only. Of about 190,000 clones listed, 84% are singletons. Study-wide findings and caveats: TCR beta sequences reportedly predicted most subjects' HLA-A and HLA-B alleles accurately. A later analysis showed HLA-associated TCR beta chains outstripping equally common others in clonal expansion.

Trimming shortened V by 4 bases and J by 6 bases, and 7 bases separated the two germline ends. The CDR3 sequence is 12 residues long. Germline assignment: CDR1 MNHEY and CDR2 SVGAGI. The J gene is TRBJ2-1, the V gene TRBV6-5; D gene ambiguous. The origin of this receptor is a boy younger than 18 in good health and CMV-seronegative. The material sequenced was PBMCs. The CDR3 DNA sequence: TGTGCCAGCAGTTCCGGCGGCAATGAGCAGTTCTTC. Its protein is CASSSGGNEQFF.